In this sample, the clone carrying this T cell receptor (beta chain) turned up a few times. Its antigen is not known. Using a J-beta primer mix together with a sample-barcoded 5' primer, a second PCR was run for 7 to 11 cycles. The template-switch adaptor was a 5' adaptor with 12 random nucleotides. It tagged each cDNA molecule. Individual samples furnished no less than 2.5 million CDR3-containing paired-end reads apiece. TCRdb processed the 5' RACE reads anew with MiXCR; each CDR3 protein has one entry. Of about 1,000,000 distinct CDR3 sequences in the sample, under 55% are singletons; the top ten hold 15% to 20%. The sample originates from a study of blood T cells in healthy people across ages. General study results and limits: The fall in TCR beta diversity per million T cells was roughly linear with age. Changes in expanded clonotypes were possibly confounded, as the CMV status of donors was unknown.

This sequence was found in a woman aged 60-75 years in good health. Sequenced input: blood.

CDR3: CASSSGPRAYNEQFF. The CDR3 DNA reads as TGTGCCAGCAGTTCGGGGCCGAGGGCCTACAATGAGCAGTTCTTC. The chain joins TRBV7-2 to TRBJ2-1; D may be TRBD1 or TRBD2 (5 bases each). V lost 6 bases to trimming and J lost 2 bases, with 14 bases between them. In germline, CDR1 is SGHTA, CDR2 FQGNSA. The CDR3 has 15 residues.